In this sample, the clone carrying this T cell receptor (beta chain) turned up a few times. In germline, CDR1 is MGHRA, CDR2 YSYEKL. There are 17 residues in the CDR3. J gave up 0 bases and V 0 bases, and 4 bases lay outside the gene matches. MiXCR, run by TCRdb on the RT-PCR reads, gives a single entry per CDR3 protein. The sample holds more than 600,000 distinct CDR3 sequences, 12% to 15% seen once. Sequenced input: memory CD4+ T cells from blood. The sequence was collected from a female donor in good health, serving as a healthy control. This chain links TRBV4-1 with TRBJ2-2, with TRBD2 identical over 7 bases. In nucleotides, the CDR3 is TGCGCCAGCAGCCAAGACGGGGAGGGGTCGAACACCGGGGAGCTGTTTTTT. Translation: CASSQDGEGSNTGELFF.